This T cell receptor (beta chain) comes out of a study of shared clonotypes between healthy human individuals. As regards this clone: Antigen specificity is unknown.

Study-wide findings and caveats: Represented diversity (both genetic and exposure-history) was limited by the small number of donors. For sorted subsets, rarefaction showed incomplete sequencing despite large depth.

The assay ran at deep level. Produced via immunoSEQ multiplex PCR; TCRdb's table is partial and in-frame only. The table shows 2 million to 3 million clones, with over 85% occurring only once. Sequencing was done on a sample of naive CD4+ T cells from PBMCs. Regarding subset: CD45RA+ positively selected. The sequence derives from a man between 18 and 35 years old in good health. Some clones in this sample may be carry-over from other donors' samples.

CDR3 sequence reads: CASSLARAAGGPQPQHF. The CDR3, as DNA: TGTGCCAGCAGCTTAGCGAGGGCGGCCGGGGGGCCACAGCCCCAGCATTTT. This sequence joins TRBV7-9 and TRBJ1-5; possible D gene TRBD1, 6 bases. Trimming removed 0 bases from V and 7 bases from J, with 19 bases in between. CDR1 is SEHNR and CDR2 is FQNEAQ in the germline V gene (reference sequence). This CDR3 spans 17 amino acids.